This note documents a single T cell receptor beta chain sequence. Its target is not known. The data derive from a study of T cell repertoires in cytomegalovirus infection. Study-level information: The study used recently identified HLA-C-restricted and well-studied HLA-B-restricted CMV epitopes. In public TCR beta signatures, there were indications of both CMV infection and matching HLA type.

TCRdb reprocessed the reads via MiXCR and lists one record per CDR3 protein. Of about 740,000 distinct CDR3 sequences in the sample, 30% to 35% were seen once. Findings and caveats of the study: In two of eight donors, the top clonotype was HLA-C-restricted CMV-specific. Cumulative public TCR beta family frequency identified CMV carriers with the relevant HLA.

Trimming took 5 bases from V and 6 from J; bases not matched to a gene: 9. Per the germline V gene, CDR1 is SNHLY and CDR2 is FYNNEI. The CDR3 loop spans 15 amino acids. The V gene is TRBV2, the J gene TRBJ1-5; 8 positions agree with TRBD1. The clonotype was recovered from a human donor in good health (CMV status not recorded). Some clones in this sample may be carry-over from other donors' samples. The sequencing used cultured PBMCs, collected from culture after CMV antigen stimulation. The CDR3 protein is CASSQDRASGQPQHF. The CDR3, as DNA: TGTGCCAGCAGTCAGGACAGGGCGTCGGGTCAGCCCCAGCATTTT. Looking up the rest from reference TRBV2 and TRBJ1-5 gives the full variable domain: EPEVTQTPSHQVTQMGQEVILRCVPISNHLYFYWYRQILGQKVEFLVSFYNNEISEKSEIFDDQFSVERPDGSNFTLKIRSTKLEDSAMYFCASSQDRASGQPQHFGDGTRLSIL.